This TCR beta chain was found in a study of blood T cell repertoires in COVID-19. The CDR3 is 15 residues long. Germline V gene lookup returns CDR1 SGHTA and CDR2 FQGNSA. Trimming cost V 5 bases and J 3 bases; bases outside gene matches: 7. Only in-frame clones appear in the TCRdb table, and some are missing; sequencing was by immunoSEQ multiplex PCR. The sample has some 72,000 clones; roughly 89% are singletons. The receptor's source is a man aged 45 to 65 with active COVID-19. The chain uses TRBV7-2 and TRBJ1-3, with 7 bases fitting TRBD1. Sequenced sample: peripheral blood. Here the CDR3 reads CASSQVTGIGNTIYF. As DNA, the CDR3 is TGTGCCAGCAGCCAAGTGACAGGGATTGGAAACACCATATATTTT.